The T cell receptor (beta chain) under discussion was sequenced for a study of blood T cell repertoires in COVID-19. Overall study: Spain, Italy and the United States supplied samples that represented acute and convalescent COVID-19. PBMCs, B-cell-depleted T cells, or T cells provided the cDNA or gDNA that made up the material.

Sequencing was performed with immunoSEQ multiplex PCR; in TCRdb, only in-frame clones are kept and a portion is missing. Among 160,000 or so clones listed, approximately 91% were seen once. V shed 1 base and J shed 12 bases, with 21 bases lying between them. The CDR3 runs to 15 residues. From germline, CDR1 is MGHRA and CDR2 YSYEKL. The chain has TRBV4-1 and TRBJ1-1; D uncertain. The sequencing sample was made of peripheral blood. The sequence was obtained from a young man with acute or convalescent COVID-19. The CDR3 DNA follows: TGCGCCAGCAGCCAAGTGGTACTGGGCACTGGACTGTCTTTCTTT. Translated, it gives CASSQVVLGTGLSFF.